A selection of T cell receptor beta chains follows, all from one sample in a study of blood T cells in healthy people across ages. TCRdb ran MiXCR on the 5' RACE reads and lists one entry per CDR3 protein. The repertoire holds 600,000 to 650,000 distinct CDR3 sequences, with 58% as singletons. Source material: blood. Source of these receptors: a man aged 55 to 70 in good health. Each CDR3 is given with its conserved first and last residue. The D gene is left open where the match is weak. Clone size is given for some rows only: seen once, a few or many times, or a class if the clone is expanded.

CDR3: CASSLDPQGDVQFF; DNA: TGTGCCAGCAGCTTAGACCCTCAGGGGGACGTACAGTTCTTC; size: few; V: TRBV11-3; J: TRBJ2-1; D: TRBD1
CDR3: CASSQGLAGGGETQYF; DNA: TGTGCCAGCAGCCAAGGACTAGCGGGGGGCGGAGAGACCCAGTACTTC; size: .; V: TRBV11-2; J: TRBJ2-5; D: TRBD2
CDR3: CASSVLQGPGGYTF; DNA: TGTGCCAGCAGCGTACTACAGGGGCCAGGGGGCTACACCTTC; size: few; V: TRBV9; J: TRBJ1-2; D: TRBD1
CDR3: CASSLLKQGFNSPLHF; DNA: TGTGCCAGCAGCTTACTTAAACAGGGGTTTAATTCACCCCTCCACTTT; size: many; V: TRBV7-9; J: TRBJ1-6; D: TRBD1
CDR3: CASSFHDSGANVLTF; DNA: TGTGCCAGCAGTTTTCACGATTCTGGGGCCAACGTCCTGACTTTC; size: few; V: TRBV12-3/TRBV12-4; J: TRBJ2-6; D: .
CDR3: CASQRGGRETQYF; DNA: TGTGCCAGCCAAAGGGGGGGACGGGAGACCCAGTACTTC; size: .; V: TRBV6-2/TRBV6-3; J: TRBJ2-5; D: .
CDR3: CSGGVGPYEQYF; DNA: TGCAGTGGTGGGGTTGGCCCCTACGAGCAGTACTTC; size: .; V: TRBV20-1; J: TRBJ2-7; D: .
CDR3: CSVVGGSKSSYEQYF; DNA: TGCAGCGTTGTGGGAGGGAGTAAAAGCTCCTACGAGCAGTACTTC; size: few; V: TRBV29-1; J: TRBJ2-7; D: TRBD2
CDR3: CASSRNSGGAEEQYF; DNA: TGTGCCAGCAGCCGCAACAGCGGGGGGGCGGAAGAGCAGTACTTC; size: few; V: TRBV5-1; J: TRBJ2-5; D: TRBD2
CDR3: CASSTERTQYF; DNA: TGTGCCAGCAGCACAGAGAGGACGCAGTATTTT; size: .; V: TRBV5-6; J: TRBJ2-3; D: .
CDR3: CASSPKTGAEEKLFF; DNA: TGTGCCAGCTCGCCAAAGACAGGGGCAGAGGAAAAACTGTTTTTT; size: .; V: TRBV18; J: TRBJ1-4; D: TRBD1
CDR3: CATSDFWGASGVNTGELFF; DNA: TGTGCCACCAGTGATTTCTGGGGGGCTAGCGGAGTTAACACCGGGGAGCTGTTTTTT; size: .; V: TRBV24-1; J: TRBJ2-2; D: .
CDR3: CASSLLGAGNQPQHF; DNA: TGTGCCAGCAGCTTGTTGGGGGCTGGCAATCAGCCCCAGCATTTT; size: .; V: TRBV5-5; J: TRBJ1-5; D: .
CDR3: CASSLGQVTTNEKLFF; DNA: TGCGCCAGCAGCCTCGGACAGGTTACAACTAATGAAAAACTGTTTTTT; size: .; V: TRBV5-1; J: TRBJ1-4; D: TRBD1
CDR3: CASSPGLALEETQYF; DNA: TGTGCCAGCAGCCCAGGTCTGGCGTTGGAAGAGACCCAGTACTTC; size: .; V: TRBV11-1; J: TRBJ2-5; D: .
CDR3: CASSVGAARFQETQYF; DNA: TGTGCCAGCAGCGTAGGGGCAGCTCGATTCCAAGAGACCCAGTACTTC; size: .; V: TRBV9; J: TRBJ2-5; D: .
CDR3: CASSVGPGADTQYF; DNA: TGTGCCAGCAGCGTAGGGCCCGGGGCCGATACGCAGTATTTT; size: .; V: TRBV9; J: TRBJ2-3; D: .
CDR3: CASSLRPYRHREYF; DNA: TGTGCCAGCAGTTTACGACCCTACAGGCATAGGGAGTATTTT; size: .; V: TRBV28; J: TRBJ2-3; D: .
CDR3: CASSDGTGAGELFF; DNA: TGTGCCAGCAGTGATGGGACAGGGGCCGGGGAGCTGTTTTTT; size: .; V: TRBV25-1; J: TRBJ2-2; D: TRBD1
CDR3: CSPYSGVSNEQFF; DNA: TGCAGTCCCTATTCAGGGGTATCGAATGAGCAGTTCTTC; size: few; V: TRBV20-1; J: TRBJ2-1; D: .
CDR3: CSARFPDRVYEQYF; DNA: TGCAGTGCTAGATTCCCGGACAGGGTTTACGAGCAGTACTTC; size: many; V: TRBV20-1; J: TRBJ2-7; D: TRBD1
CDR3: CASRQRGEQFF; DNA: TGTGCCAGCCGCCAGCGGGGGGAGCAGTTCTTC; size: few; V: TRBV13; J: TRBJ2-1; D: TRBD2
CDR3: CASSPRTSRQETQYF; DNA: TGTGCCAGCAGCCCCCGGACTAGCCGCCAAGAGACCCAGTACTTC; size: .; V: TRBV7-2; J: TRBJ2-5; D: TRBD2
CDR3: CASSPRKGGGETQYF; DNA: TGTGCCAGCAGTCCAAGGAAGGGGGGTGGGGAGACCCAGTACTTC; size: .; V: TRBV6-5; J: TRBJ2-5; D: .
CDR3: CASSYSHRVPSYEQYF; DNA: TGTGCCAGCAGTTATTCTCACAGGGTCCCCTCCTACGAGCAGTACTTC; size: .; V: TRBV6-2/TRBV6-3; J: TRBJ2-7; D: .
CDR3: CAGSRRVTFQETQYF; DNA: TGTGCCGGCAGCCGCAGGGTAACCTTCCAAGAGACCCAGTACTTC; size: .; V: TRBV9; J: TRBJ2-5; D: .
CDR3: CASSVRTSGDRLETQYF; DNA: TGTGCCAGCAGCGTAAGGACTAGCGGAGATCGTTTAGAGACCCAGTACTTC; size: .; V: TRBV9; J: TRBJ2-5; D: TRBD2
CDR3: CASSPRGADEQYF; DNA: TGTGCCAGCAGCCCCCGGGGGGCTGACGAGCAGTACTTC; size: .; V: TRBV11-2; J: TRBJ2-7; D: .
CDR3: CASSETARYGYTF; DNA: TGTGCCAGCAGTGAAACGGCGAGGTATGGCTACACCTTC; size: .; V: TRBV25-1; J: TRBJ1-2; D: .
CDR3: CASSQDPRGQGPHRQQYF; DNA: TGCGCCAGCAGCCAAGATCCCCGGGGACAGGGACCCCATAGGCAGCAGTACTTC; size: .; V: TRBV4-1; J: TRBJ2-5; D: TRBD1
CDR3: CATSYGKTEAFF; DNA: TGTGCCACCAGTTATGGAAAGACTGAAGCTTTCTTT; size: .; V: TRBV12-3/TRBV12-4; J: TRBJ1-1; D: .
CDR3: CASGEKGTDTQYF; DNA: TGCGCCAGCGGGGAGAAGGGAACAGATACGCAGTATTTT; size: .; V: TRBV5-1; J: TRBJ2-3; D: .
CDR3: CASSPGTARDTEAFF; DNA: TGTGCCAGCTCACCCGGGACAGCTCGGGACACTGAAGCTTTCTTT; size: few; V: TRBV18; J: TRBJ1-1; D: TRBD1
CDR3: CGATVGRWYNSPLHF; DNA: TGCGGTGCTACCGTGGGGAGGTGGTATAATTCACCCCTCCACTTT; size: .; V: TRBV20-1; J: TRBJ1-6; D: .
CDR3: CASSPAGTDEQFF; DNA: TGTGCCAGCTCACCCGCAGGGACCGATGAGCAGTTCTTC; size: .; V: TRBV18; J: TRBJ2-1; D: .
CDR3: CASSIDPNRFYNEQFF; DNA: TGCGCCAGTAGTATCGACCCTAACCGATTTTACAATGAGCAGTTCTTC; size: few; V: TRBV4-1; J: TRBJ2-1; D: .
CDR3: CASSLSSARSGEQFF; DNA: TGTGCCAGCAGCTTATCCAGCGCCCGAAGCGGTGAGCAGTTCTTC; size: .; V: TRBV7-2; J: TRBJ2-1; D: .
CDR3: CASGVAALAGEQFF; DNA: TGTGCTAGTGGTGTGGCCGCCCTCGCGGGTGAGCAGTTCTTC; size: .; V: TRBV12-5; J: TRBJ2-1; D: .
CDR3: CAISEMTGATIYGYTF; DNA: TGTGCCATCAGTGAGATGACAGGGGCGACGATTTATGGCTACACCTTC; size: .; V: TRBV10-3; J: TRBJ1-2; D: TRBD1